The rows below give T cell receptor beta chains drawn from one sample of a study of shared clonotypes between healthy human individuals. Measured with immunoSEQ multiplex PCR; TCRdb has only the in-frame clones, and not every one. The repertoire consists of some 1,900,000 clones, with just under 95% occurring once and the leading ten covering around 1.2%. Sequenced: naive CD8+ T cells sorted from blood. The source of these receptors is a man younger than 35 in good health. Each CDR3 is given with its conserved first and last residue. A D gene is named only where the DNA matches it firmly. Some rows mark clone size as missing; the rest say once, few, many or name a class of expanded clone.

v_call	d_call	j_call	clone_size	cdr3_aa	cdr3_nt
TRBV28	TRBD1	TRBJ2-2	NA	CASRPTGDTGELFF	TGTGCCAGCAGACCAACAGGGGACACCGGGGAGCTGTTTTTT
TRBV27	NA	TRBJ2-7	NA	CASSPKGRSSYEQYF	TGTGCCAGCAGCCCTAAAGGACGGAGCTCCTACGAGCAGTACTTC
TRBV25-1	NA	TRBJ2-7	NA	CASSDPSYEQYF	TGTGCCAGCAGTGATCCCTCCTACGAGCAGTACTTC
TRBV6-6	TRBD2	TRBJ2-7	NA	CASTGGLAGGPNEQYF	TGTGCCAGCACCGGTGGACTAGCGGGAGGGCCCAACGAGCAGTACTTC
TRBV5-1	NA	TRBJ1-2	NA	CASRLDSTYGYTF	TGCGCCAGCAGACTGGACAGCACCTATGGCTACACCTTC
TRBV10-2	NA	TRBJ2-1	NA	CASTSWDVRDNEQFF	TGCGCCAGCACTTCCTGGGACGTACGGGACAATGAGCAGTTCTTC
TRBV5-5	NA	TRBJ2-7	NA	CASSFNSYEQYF	TGTGCCAGCAGCTTCAATAGTTACGAGCAGTACTTC
TRBV23-1	NA	TRBJ2-2	NA	CASSQLKGGLWTANTGELFF	TGCGCCAGCAGTCAATTGAAAGGGGGATTATGGACGGCGAACACCGGGGAGCTGTTTTTT
TRBV27	TRBD2	TRBJ2-2	NA	CASSPASGVNTGELFF	TGTGCCAGCAGTCCCGCTAGCGGGGTTAACACCGGGGAGCTGTTTTTT
TRBV7-9	NA	TRBJ1-4	NA	CASSPSGDPEKLFF	TGTGCCAGCAGCCCCAGCGGGGATCCGGAAAAACTGTTTTTT
TRBV5-1	NA	TRBJ2-7	NA	CASSLAVARSYEQYF	TGCGCCAGCAGCTTGGCGGTGGCCAGGTCCTACGAGCAGTACTTC
TRBV14	NA	TRBJ2-5	NA	CASSRGQKETQYF	TGTGCCAGCAGCCGAGGACAGAAAGAGACCCAGTACTTC
TRBV11-2	NA	TRBJ2-2	NA	CASSLDLGGELFF	TGTGCCAGCAGCTTAGATTTGGGCGGGGAGCTGTTTTTT
TRBV18	NA	TRBJ1-3	NA	CASSPPGAVGNTIYF	TGTGCCAGCTCACCTCCCGGGGCAGTGGGAAACACCATATATTTT
TRBV4-3	TRBD1	TRBJ2-5	once	CASSQEGTGLNFQETQYF	TGCGCCAGCAGCCAAGAAGGGACAGGACTAAACTTCCAAGAGACCCAGTACTTC
TRBV7-8	NA	TRBJ2-3	NA	CASSSPPLAQTDTQYF	TGTGCCAGCAGCTCCCCTCCTCTAGCGCAAACAGATACGCAGTATTTT
TRBV5-1	NA	TRBJ2-1	NA	CASRPSDWDKQFF	TGCGCCAGCAGACCTTCCGACTGGGACAAGCAGTTCTTC
TRBV11-2	NA	TRBJ2-1	once	CASSAEVRAIEFF	TGTGCCAGCAGCGCGGAGGTGCGGGCCATTGAGTTCTTC
TRBV27	TRBD2	TRBJ2-1	NA	CASSISGRAFDNEQFF	TGTGCCAGCAGTATTAGCGGGAGGGCCTTCGACAATGAGCAGTTCTTC
TRBV29-1	NA	TRBJ2-2	NA	CSVVGPTGTGELFF	TGCAGCGTTGTTGGGCCCACGGGCACCGGGGAGCTGTTTTTT
TRBV11-2	NA	TRBJ2-7	NA	CASSSQGWEQYF	TGTGCCAGCAGCTCACAGGGATGGGAGCAGTACTTC
TRBV2	TRBD1	TRBJ2-2	NA	CASSRDSYTGELFF	TGTGCCAGCAGTAGGGACAGCTACACCGGGGAGCTGTTTTTT
TRBV7-2	TRBD2	TRBJ2-7	NA	CASSSPLAGGSYEQYF	TGTGCCAGCAGCTCTCCCTTAGCGGGAGGATCATACGAGCAGTACTTC
TRBV9	TRBD2	TRBJ2-7	NA	CASSVQTPGLAAPGPYEQYF	TGTGCCAGCAGCGTACAAACGCCGGGACTAGCGGCACCCGGACCCTACGAGCAGTACTTC
TRBV27	TRBD1	TRBJ1-6	NA	CASTQDRGGSPLHF	TGTGCCAGCACCCAAGACAGGGGAGGTTCACCCCTCCACTTT
TRBV9	TRBD1	TRBJ2-7	NA	CASSTGQNYEQYF	TGTGCCAGCAGCACGGGACAGAACTACGAGCAGTACTTC
TRBV11-2	TRBD1	TRBJ2-3	NA	CASEDREGSTDTQYF	TGTGCCAGCGAGGACAGGGAAGGGAGCACAGATACGCAGTATTTT
TRBV15	NA	TRBJ1-1	NA	CATSSDRGEAFF	TGTGCCACCAGCAGCGACAGAGGTGAAGCTTTCTTT
TRBV5-4	NA	TRBJ2-2	NA	CASSPPQGELFF	TGTGCCAGCAGCCCCCCACAAGGGGAGCTGTTTTTT
TRBV9	NA	TRBJ2-7	once	CASSAGSGSGYEQYF	TGTGCCAGCAGCGCCGGGTCGGGAAGCGGCTACGAGCAGTACTTC
TRBV9	NA	TRBJ2-1	NA	CASSVVISGFYEQFF	TGTGCCAGCAGCGTAGTTATCTCAGGGTTCTATGAGCAGTTCTTC
TRBV4-1	NA	TRBJ1-1	NA	CASSQERGMNTEAFF	TGCGCCAGCAGCCAGGAGCGGGGCATGAACACTGAAGCTTTCTTT
TRBV11-1	TRBD1	TRBJ2-7	NA	CASSPVRDSYEQYF	TGTGCCAGCAGCCCGGTCCGGGACAGCTACGAGCAGTACTTC
TRBV4-1	TRBD1	TRBJ2-7	once	CASSRETGGAYEQYF	TGCGCCAGCAGCCGGGAGACAGGGGGAGCCTACGAGCAGTACTTC
TRBV9	TRBD2	TRBJ2-1	NA	CASSVAGTSNNEQFF	TGTGCCAGCAGCGTGGCCGGGACTAGCAACAATGAGCAGTTCTTC
TRBV27	NA	TRBJ1-2	NA	CASSYLPLNRAHYGYTF	TGTGCCAGCAGTTACCTCCCCTTGAACAGAGCCCACTATGGCTACACCTTC
TRBV7-9	NA	TRBJ2-7	NA	CASNKDSSYEQYF	TGTGCCAGCAACAAAGACAGCTCCTACGAGCAGTACTTC
TRBV13	NA	TRBJ2-2	once	CASSPPQPNTGELFF	TGTGCCAGCTCCCCTCCCCAACCGAACACCGGGGAGCTGTTTTTT
TRBV7-3	TRBD2	TRBJ2-3	NA	CASSPGTSGDTQYF	TGTGCCAGCAGCCCAGGGACTAGTGGAGATACGCAGTATTTT
TRBV10-3	TRBD2	TRBJ2-6	NA	CAISVAGVLTF	TGTGCCATCAGTGTAGCGGGCGTCCTGACTTTC
TRBV27	NA	TRBJ2-3	once	CASQVAVHTDTQYF	TGTGCCAGTCAAGTCGCGGTTCACACAGATACGCAGTATTTT
TRBV7-9	NA	TRBJ1-4	NA	CASNSGAANEKLFF	TGTGCCAGCAACTCAGGGGCGGCTAATGAAAAACTGTTTTTT
TRBV18	NA	TRBJ1-5	NA	CASSLLRDGLNQPQHF	TGTGCCAGCTCACTACTCCGGGACGGCCTCAATCAGCCCCAGCATTTT
TRBV4-1	TRBD1	TRBJ2-7	NA	CASSSSGTGAYEQYF	TGCGCCAGCAGCTCATCCGGGACAGGGGCGTACGAGCAGTACTTC